This passage covers 7 T cell receptor beta chains from one sample sequenced in a study of regulatory and conventional T cells in RAG deficiency. The sorted conventional CD4+ T cells were CD25-low and CD127-high, with genomic DNA sequenced. Generated by immunoSEQ multiplex PCR, the TCRdb table keeps only in-frame clones and is missing some. This sample yields some 35,000 clones, of which about 80% are seen a single time; 3% to 4% belongs to the top ten. These data were likewise used in another study, on regulatory T cells. From that study: Amplification used 52 TRBV primers and 13 TRBJ primers.

Input material: CD4+ effector T cells sorted from blood. The receptors derive from a human donor in good health.

The CDR3 DNA reads as TGTGCCAGCACCACCGGGACTCGGAGGAGAGAAGCTTTCTTT. This sequence encodes CASTTGTRRREAFF. The rearrangement joins TRBV28 to TRBJ1-1; tentative D call: TRBD1 (5 bases). The CDR3 has 14 residues. V was trimmed by 7 bases and J by 8 bases, leaving 20 bases between them. Germline CDR1 is MDHEN and CDR2 is SYDVKM.

This clone was seen only a few times. The rearrangement uses TRBV29-1 and TRBJ1-5; 11 nucleotides align to TRBD1. Per the germline V gene, CDR1 is SQVTM and CDR2 is ANQGSEA. The ends lost 5 bases at V and 4 bases at J; junction bases unmatched: 4. The length of the CDR3 is 14 residues. The CDR3 coding sequence is TGCAGCGTTTCGGGACAGGGGGTAAATCAGCCCCAGCATTTT. Protein: CSVSGQGVNQPQHF.

J is TRBJ1-1 and V is TRBV4-1; 7 nucleotides line up with TRBD1. CDR3 size: 14 residues. V lost 5 bases, J lost 2 bases, and 5 bases stayed unmatched. Per the germline V gene, CDR1 is MGHRA and CDR2 is YSYEKL. The CDR3 spells CASSARDSNTEAFF. The CDR3 coding sequence is TGCGCCAGCAGCGCCCGGGACAGTAACACTGAAGCTTTCTTT.

The V gene is TRBV5-1, the J gene TRBJ1-3; D gene uncertain. Trimming took off 1 base at V and 0 bases at J, with 11 bases between the two ends. The CDR3 totals 16 residues. CDR1 and CDR2 from the germline V gene are SGHRS and YFSETQ. CDR3 in DNA: TGCGCCAGCAGCTTGTTCCAGGCCCACTCTGGAAACACCATATATTTT. This codes for CASSLFQAHSGNTIYF.

The rearrangement links TRBV2 to TRBJ1-2, with D uncertain. This CDR3 is built from 12 residues. Germline assignment: CDR1 SNHLY and CDR2 FYNNEI. Deletions cut 6 bases from V and 6 bases from J, with 11 bases between. The CDR3 bases are TGTGCCAGCAGGGACGACGGAGATGGCTACACCTTC. Protein: CASRDDGDGYTF.

This clone showed up just once. This chain uses TRBV7-9 with TRBJ1-2; D is possibly TRBD1 (6 bases). Germline V CDR1 and CDR2: SEHNR, FQNEAQ (reference sequence). CDR3 length equals 13 residues. Trimming stripped 5 bases from V and 4 bases from J, with 11 bases between. CDR3 coding DNA: TGTGCCAGCAGCGCCGACAGGAGCTATGGCTACACCTTC. Residues: CASSADRSYGYTF.

This clone was counted between two and nine times. The DNA for the CDR3 is TGTGCCTGGATAAGGGGGCGCACCGGGGAGCTGTTTTTT. Translating it yields CAWIRGRTGELFF. The chain has TRBV30 and TRBJ2-2; the match to TRBD1 covers 7 bases. Per the germline V gene, CDR1 is GTSNPN and CDR2 is SVGIG (reference sequence). This CDR3 spans 13 amino acids. J gave up 4 bases and V 4 bases, and 3 bases lay outside the gene matches.